This TCR beta chain was sequenced during a study of siplizumab effects on memory and regulatory T cells (dated by TCRdb to about 2019). About the investigation overall: The study examined how the anti-CD2 antibody siplizumab affects alloreactive T-cell subsets in allogeneic mixed lymphocyte reactions built from human PBMCs. General conclusions and limits of the study: Siplizumab significantly lowered the cumulative frequency of alloreactive sequences that could be traced to unstimulated CD4+ memory T cells. The suppressive function of proliferating Tregs from siplizumab cultures was not functionally confirmed. Among mappable alloreactive CD4+ clones, the Treg-derived fraction averaged about 70% with siplizumab versus roughly 30% in control reactions. Because sequences below about 10^-5 frequency were poorly captured, only a minor fraction of alloreactive clones could be mapped to unstimulated subsets. Greater diversity appeared to be present in unstimulated naive T cells than in memory T cells, and a substantial contribution to the alloresponse seemed to be made by naive cells. Roughly 75-95% of proliferating CD4+ or CD8+ clones could not be assigned a naive or memory phenotype.

Sorted unstimulated T cells and proliferating T cells recovered from mixed lymphocyte reactions underwent TCRbeta CDR3 sequencing. Fresh whole blood from 9 to 10 HLA-typed healthy donors served as the source for isolating PBMCs. With regard to this clone: The antigen it binds to is not known. Base quality data are lacking; no much larger clone is found one base away.

The CDR3 contains 11 residues, cysteine and phenylalanine counted. Only the CDR3 DNA stays, 33 bases, in frame from base 1. According to the germline V gene, CDR1 reads SNHLY and CDR2 reads FYNNEI. V loses 8 bases of germline sequence and J loses 5 bases, and the interval between the two ends is 8 bases. Libraries were constructed by the immunoSEQ multiplex PCR assay. Each sample had 85,000 to 100,000 TCR templates assayed by the deep sequencing platform. Genomic DNA extracted from sorted T cells was used for TCRbeta CDR3 sequencing. As for the original processing: The R programming language was used for clonal analysis of TCRbeta CDR3 data. Alloreactive CD4+ and CD8+ clones were identified by comparing unstimulated samples to CFSE-low samples taken after the reaction. Regulatory or non-regulatory origin was assigned to alloreactive CD4+ clones by matching of sequences to sorted unstimulated Treg and non-Treg repertoires. Imported from immuneACCESS, the table was reduced by TCRdb to in-frame sequences with V and J called. These copies leave out some clones; in studies compared against another copy, an unresolved V gene accounts for under half, and the cause of the remainder is not known. The D gene and trimming were derived from the DNA, and the V and J assignments and clone size from that table. In this sample the table shows 100,000 or so clones, around 90% of which occur a single time. In total, the top ten clones hold roughly 2.7% of the sample.

The V gene is TRBV2 and the J gene is TRBJ2-3; no D gene can be assigned with confidence. The receptor comes from a human donor in good health. Some clones in this sample may be carry-over from other donors' samples. Sequenced: CD4+ T cells sorted from blood. The CDR3 corresponds to CASGIQDTQYF. The DNA sequence is as follows: TGTGCCAGCGGGATTCAAGATACGCAGTATTTT.